Sequencing of this TCR beta chain was carried out in a study of shared clonotypes between healthy human individuals. Trimming removed 6 bases at V and 2 bases at J, with 14 bases between. CDR3 size: 14 residues. Germline loops: CDR1 ENHRY, CDR2 SYGVKD. Only in-frame clones appear in the TCRdb table, and some are missing; sequencing was by immunoSEQ multiplex PCR. The sample holds about 1,500,000 clones, over 95% seen once. General study findings and limits: Clonotypes shared by all four donors outscored non-shared clonotypes in generation probability. The sharing of 4% to 5.5% of naive CD4 clonotypes was seen across a few donors.

With respect to this clone: The target antigen is unknown.

The origin of this receptor is a man aged 25-45 years in good health. The material sequenced was naive CD4+ T cells sorted from blood. The subset was: CD45RA+ positively selected. The chain joins TRBV10-3 to TRBJ2-7; D unclear. The CDR3 region has the DNA TGTGCCATCAGCGAAAGGGCGGATACCTACGAGCAGTACTTC. Translated: CAISERADTYEQYF.